This T cell receptor beta chain derives from a study of T cell changes during pregnancy in multiple sclerosis (dated by TCRdb to the late 2010s). For the wider study: In women with multiple sclerosis, the researchers looked at how the T cell repertoire shifted as pregnancy progressed.

The method behind the library was the immunoSEQ multiplex PCR assay. The table comes from immuneACCESS by way of TCRdb, which keeps in-frame sequences with V and J called. Part of the clones is missing from these tables; in studies checked, under half for an unresolved V gene and the rest for unknown reasons. In all, the sample holds around 92,000 clones, and about 94% of those were seen once. Together, the top ten hold about 2% of the sample. The trim is 5 bases for V and 5 bases for J, with a gap of 16 bases between the germline ends. The CDR3 runs 14 amino acids, cysteine and phenylalanine included. Solely the CDR3 DNA is kept, with 42 bases framed from the first base. Taken from the germline V gene, the CDR1 and CDR2 loops are SGHVS and FQNEAQ. Comment on this clone: Its antigen target is currently unknown. The sample holds no much larger clone one base away, and base qualities are not on file.

The sequence was collected from a female donor with multiple sclerosis, enrolled in a pregnancy study. The chain employs TRBV7-8 and TRBJ2-7; the D gene cannot be named for sure. The sample consisted of peripheral blood, taken in the third trimester of pregnancy. The DNA sequence is TGTGCCAGCAGCCCCTGGGTCGACGGAGACGAGCAGTACTTC. This codes for CASSPWVDGDEQYF.